This entry concerns a single T cell receptor beta chain. The sample belongs to a study of T-cell reconstitution after alpha-beta-depleted transplantation in children. Germline V gives CDR1 DFQATT, CDR2 SNEGSKA (reference sequence). With 3 bases removed from V and 6 bases from J, the gap between germline ends came to 12 bases. This CDR3 contains 14 residues. Construction of the TCRbeta library involved unique molecular identifiers. In TCRdb, the PCR reads were re-called with MiXCR into one record per CDR3 protein. The sample consists of approximately 350,000 distinct CDR3 sequences, roughly 15% of them appearing once.

The genes are TRBV20-1 and TRBJ1-6; D is uncertain. The receptor comes from a male patient aged 2 to 9 who had a stem cell transplant for acute lymphoblastic leukemia, so the T cells may come from the graft donor. The starting material was PBMCs, mostly from graft donor cells, obtained 360 days after TCRalphabeta/CD19-depleted stem cell transplant. In DNA, the CDR3 is TGCAGTGCTAGGGAAGGGAGTCCTAATTCACCCCTCCACTTT. This codes for CSAREGSPNSPLHF.